This T cell receptor (beta chain) stems from a study of OX40 agonist ivuxolimab in advanced cancers. This CDR3 is 12 amino acids long. The V end lost 4 bases, the J end lost 4 bases, and 7 bases lay between the germline ends. Germline assignment: CDR1 SGHTA and CDR2 FQGTGA. This clone was seen a single time. Assay: immunoSEQ multiplex PCR; the TCRdb copy retains only in-frame clones and omits some. The data show approximately 50,000 clones, 70% to 80% seen once. V usage is TRBV7-3 and J usage is TRBJ2-5; no definite D call. The receptor was isolated from an adult with an advanced solid tumor such as melanoma, head and neck, liver or kidney cancer. The sample in question was CD4+ or CD8+ T cells sorted from blood, obtained in a trial of the OX40 agonist ivuxolimab. The CDR3 protein is CASSSGRETQYF. In DNA form, the CDR3 reads TGTGCCAGCAGCTCGGGTCGAGAGACCCAGTACTTC.